This TCR beta chain was captured by sequencing in a study of shared clonotypes between healthy human individuals. Authors' methods: ImmunoSEQ sequences covered only the junction and lacked quality scores; filtering therefore differed. Measured with immunoSEQ multiplex PCR; TCRdb has only the in-frame clones, and not every one. V, J and clone size are those of that table, while D and trimming were read from the DNA. The top ten hold around 1.1% of the sample, which has 2 million or so clones, about 94% seen once. Regarding this clone: The germline gene is not matched at one end of the junction; a read error may be the cause.

In germline, CDR1 is SSHAT, CDR2 FNYEAQ (reference sequence). The CDR3 runs 15 residues. Terminally differentiated effector memory CD45RA+ cells were left out of the naive CD8 fraction, which was CD45RO-negative and positively selected for CCR7. Material: naive CD8+ T cells sorted from blood. The V gene is TRBV7-7, the J gene TRBJ1-3; D unresolved. The TCR sequence derives from a man aged 18-30 years in good health. For the CDR3, the DNA is TGTGCTAGCAGCTTAGGGAGTGGCTCTGGAAACACCATATATTTT. It translates to CASSLGSGSGNTIYF.